This entry features one TCR beta chain sequence. Antigen specificity is unknown. This CDR3 is 14 amino acids long. Germline V gene sequence: CDR1 ENHRY, CDR2 SYGVKD. Trimming shortened V by 4 bases and J by 15 bases, and 19 bases separated the two germline ends. The entry originates in a study of a mutant IDH1 vaccine in newly diagnosed glioma. Across the whole study: Vaccination was launched 4-6 weeks after radiotherapy alone, or with temozolomide cycles. Treated patients were roughly 60% male, roughly 40% female, mean age about 41 years. Patients were pretreated with radiotherapy, temozolomide, or both, mostly both.

Sample time point: week 47, end of study. Every vaccine dose comprised 300 ug of mutant IDH1 20-mer peptide plus topical imiquimod. Study-wide points: Pseudoprogression appeared unlinked to shifts in leading peripheral T cell clonotypes.

Produced via immunoSEQ multiplex PCR; TCRdb's table is partial and in-frame only. The data hold tens of thousands of clones, with roughly 89% observed a single time. This chain links TRBV10-3 with TRBJ1-6, with D perhaps matching TRBD1 (6 bases). This receptor was identified in a woman in her 30s with glioma. The specimen was PBMCs, collected from a glioma patient whose treatment included an IDH1 peptide vaccine. CDR3 protein: CAISAGTRSPILHF. CDR3 in DNA: TGTGCCATCAGTGCCGGGACAAGGAGCCCAATCCTCCACTTT.